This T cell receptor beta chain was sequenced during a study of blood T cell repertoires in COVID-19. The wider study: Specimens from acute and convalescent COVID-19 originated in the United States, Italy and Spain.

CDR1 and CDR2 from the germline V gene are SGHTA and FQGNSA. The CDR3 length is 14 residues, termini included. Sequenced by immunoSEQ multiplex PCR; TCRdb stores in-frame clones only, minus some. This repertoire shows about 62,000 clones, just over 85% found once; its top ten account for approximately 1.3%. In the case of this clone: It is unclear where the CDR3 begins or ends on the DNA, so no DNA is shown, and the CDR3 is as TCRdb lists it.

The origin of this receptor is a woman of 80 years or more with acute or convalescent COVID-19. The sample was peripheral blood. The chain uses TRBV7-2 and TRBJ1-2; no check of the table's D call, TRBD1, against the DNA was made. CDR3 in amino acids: CASSFGQGAPKVAF.